This TCR beta chain came from a study of response to subunit inactivated influenza vaccine. Ten or more counts support this clonotype. TCRdb re-derived calls from the RT-PCR reads in MiXCR, one entry per CDR3 protein. The repertoire holds hundreds of thousands of distinct CDR3 sequences, with about 15% as singletons. The V end was cut by 7 bases, the J end by 0 bases, with 3 bases between. The CDR3 sequence is 12 residues long. The TCR originated in a man aged 50 to 59 who received an inactivated influenza vaccine. The J gene is TRBJ2-2, the V gene TRBV12-3 or TRBV12-4; no clear D gene. The specimen comprised PBMCs from blood, sampled 11 to 12 days after vaccination. CDR3 amino acids: CASNTNTGELFF. The CDR3 nucleotides read TGTGCCAGCAACACGAACACCGGGGAGCTGTTTTTT.